A single sample gave rise to the 27 T cell receptor beta chains below, sequenced in a study of early T cells in non-severe SARS-CoV-2 infection. Each CDR3 protein gets one entry after TCRdb re-called the 5' RACE reads with MiXCR. Of over 20,000 distinct CDR3 sequences in the sample, over 4% were seen once. The material sequenced was whole blood. The receptors shown here come from an adult who was a healthcare worker with PCR-confirmed SARS-CoV-2 infection or an uninfected control (not recorded which).

This clonotype came up many times. The V gene is TRBV6-6, the J gene TRBJ2-2; TRBD1 is a possible D gene (5 bases). CDR3 length: 14 residues. Germline CDR1 reads MNHNY; CDR2 reads SVGAGI (reference sequence). Trimming removed 5 bases from V and 8 bases from J, with 15 bases in between. The DNA of the CDR3 is TGTGCCAGCAGTCAGGGCCCCACACCGGGGGAGCTGTTTTTT. Translation gives CASSQGPTPGELFF.

At least ten counts were recorded for this clonotype. The genes are TRBV10-3 and TRBJ2-5; D is ambiguous. Germline CDR1 ENHRY, CDR2 SYGVKD. The CDR3 contains 14 residues. Trimming left V 3 bases short and J 5 bases short, with 13 bases between. In DNA form, the CDR3 reads TGTGCCATCAGTGATGTGGGGTTCGGGGAGACCCAGTACTTC. Translating it yields CAISDVGFGETQYF.

This clonotype was counted at least ten times. This chain joins TRBV5-1 and TRBJ2-5, with TRBD2 matching over 12 bases. J was trimmed by 9 bases and V by 0 bases; bases with no gene match: 3. Germline lookup yields CDR1 SGHRS and CDR2 YFSETQ. The CDR3 sequence is 14 residues long. The CDR3 sequence is CASSLEASGGAQYF. The CDR3 nucleotides are TGCGCCAGCAGCTTGGAGGCTAGCGGGGGGGCCCAGTACTTC.

This clonotype was seen ten or more times. The chain links TRBV11-1 to TRBJ2-1; D call uncertain. The CDR3 runs 16 residues. The germline V and J ends were trimmed by 0 bases and 7 bases, with 16 bases remaining between them. Per the germline V gene, CDR1 is SGHAT and CDR2 is FQDESV (reference sequence). CDR3 loop: CASSLAAPPRENEQFF. The CDR3, as DNA: TGTGCCAGCAGCTTAGCCGCCCCTCCAAGGGAAAATGAGCAGTTCTTC.

Ten or more counts support this clonotype. This rearrangement joins TRBV28 to TRBJ2-5, with D perhaps TRBD2 (5 bases). The CDR3 runs 17 residues. Germline V CDR1 and CDR2: MDHEN, SYDVKM. V was clipped by 3 bases and J by 5 bases, with 22 bases between them. The CDR3 region is CASSFTSWTGSKETQYF. DNA for the CDR3: TGTGCCAGCAGTTTCACCTCTTGGACGGGGAGTAAGGAGACCCAGTACTTC.

At least ten counts were recorded for this clonotype. The rearrangement joins TRBV5-4 to TRBJ1-1, with 9 nucleotides matching TRBD1. After removal of 3 bases from V and 7 bases from J, the junction contained 1 base not matched to a gene. Germline V gene sequence: CDR1 SGHNT, CDR2 YYREEE (reference sequence). The CDR3 covers 12 residues. The CDR3 nucleotides are TGTGCCAGCAGCTCGGGACAGGGTGAAGCTTTCTTT. Protein: CASSSGQGEAFF.

This clonotype was picked up a small number of times. This chain uses TRBV7-2 with TRBJ2-6; tentatively, D is TRBD1 (6 bases). There are 16 residues in the CDR3. The germline CDR1 and CDR2 sequences are SGHTA and FQGNSA. Deletions cut 4 bases from V and 4 bases from J, with 14 bases between. CDR3 in amino acids: CASSSGPGVGANVLTF. The CDR3 bases are TGTGCCAGCAGCTCTGGCCCAGGGGTAGGGGCCAACGTCCTGACTTTC.

This clonotype was detected many times. V and J are TRBV28 and TRBJ2-5, with D unclear. CDR3 length equals 15 residues. Trimming took off 6 bases at V and 0 bases at J, with 14 bases between the two ends. Per the germline V gene, CDR1 is MDHEN and CDR2 is SYDVKM. As DNA, the CDR3 is TGTGCCAGCAGCTCGTTTACAGAGTACCAAGAGACCCAGTACTTC. This codes for CASSSFTEYQETQYF.

This clonotype was counted ten times or more. The chain is built from TRBV20-1 and TRBJ2-7; the match to TRBD2 covers 7 bases. The germline CDR1 and CDR2 sequences are DFQATT and SNEGSKA (reference sequence). The CDR3 extends over 13 amino acids. V was clipped by 2 bases and J by 0 bases; unmatched bases: 1. This CDR3 is CSARLAVSYEQYF. The CDR3 bases are TGCAGTGCTAGACTAGCGGTCTCCTACGAGCAGTACTTC.

The table lists this clonotype with a count of one. The V gene is TRBV28, the J gene TRBJ2-2; TRBD1 matches at 8 bases. The germline gives CDR1 MDHEN, CDR2 SYDVKM. Germline trimming cut 6 bases from V and 0 bases from J; bases unmatched to any gene: 3. This CDR3 has 15 residues. The CDR3 DNA follows: TGTGCCAGCAGCGACAGGGGACCGAACACCGGGGAGCTGTTTTTT. Protein sequence: CASSDRGPNTGELFF.

Ten or more counts support this clonotype. V usage is TRBV28 and J usage is TRBJ2-5; the D is unclear. Trimming took 5 bases from V and 2 from J, leaving 12 bases between them. This CDR3 contains 14 residues. CDR1 is MDHEN and CDR2 is SYDVKM in the germline V gene. The CDR3 bases are TGTGCCAGCAGTCCGTCGGTGGATCAAGAGACCCAGTACTTC. It specifies CASSPSVDQETQYF.

In its sample, this clonotype was seen a few times. The chain links TRBV12-3 or TRBV12-4 to TRBJ1-4; a weak D match, TRBD1 (5 bases). This CDR3 contains 15 residues. V was cut by 5 bases and J by 0 bases, with 10 bases left in between. The chain's CDR3 is CASSPMGATNEKLFF. DNA for the CDR3: TGTGCCAGCAGTCCGATGGGGGCAACTAATGAAAAACTGTTTTTT.

This clonotype was counted at least ten times. The V call is TRBV19, the J call TRBJ2-2, with TRBD2 identical over 11 bases. V dropped 2 bases and J dropped 4; count of bases not matched to a gene: 0. The germline V gene has CDR1 LNHDA and CDR2 SQIVND (reference sequence). This CDR3 has 15 amino acids. DNA of the CDR3: TGTGCCAGTAGTATACTAGCGGGGGGCACCGGGGAGCTGTTTTTT. It yields the protein CASSILAGGTGELFF.

This clonotype is medium-sized (0.01 to 0.1%) by share. The gene calls are TRBV7-8 and TRBJ1-6, with D possibly being TRBD1 (5 bases). V shed 7 bases and J shed 0 bases, with 13 bases lying between them. Germline V gene sequence: CDR1 SGHVS, CDR2 FQNEAQ. The CDR3 has 16 residues. The CDR3 bases are TGTGCCAGCACCCCGAACAGGAGCTCCTATAATTCACCCCTCCACTTT. It codes for CASTPNRSSYNSPLHF.

Comments on this clonotype: The conserved phenylalanine or tryptophan is not found at the CDR3 terminus, so this likely reflects a read error. This chain uses TRBV7-9 with TRBJ1-1, with D tentatively TRBD1 (6 bases). Germline V gene sequence: CDR1 SEHNR, CDR2 FQNEAQ (reference sequence). Trimming pared 2 bases from V and 5 bases from J, leaving 9 bases between. CDR3 size: 13 residues. This CDR3 is CASSLRGATEAFS. The CDR3 region has the DNA TGTGCCAGCAGCTTAAGGGGGGCTACTGAAGCTTTCTCT.

This clonotype was counted at least ten times. The chain combines TRBV29-1 with TRBJ1-5, with 9 bases fitting TRBD1. Trimming removed 6 bases from V and 10 bases from J; junction bases left unmatched: 7. This CDR3 contains 12 residues. Germline loops: CDR1 SQVTM, CDR2 ANQGSEA. The DNA for the CDR3 is TGCAGCGTCGGGACAGGGCTGGTCCCCCAGCATTTT. Translated, it gives CSVGTGLVPQHF.

The chain carries TRBV3-1 and TRBJ2-1; no definite D call. Deletions cut 2 bases from V and 8 bases from J, with 10 bases between. CDR1 and CDR2 (germline): LGHDT, YNNKEL (reference sequence). The CDR3 runs 13 residues. The CDR3 coding sequence is TGTGCCAGCAGCCAATGGGAAGTCCATGAGCAGTTCTTC. Its protein product is CASSQWEVHEQFF.

This clonotype was counted many times. The chain combines TRBV7-2 with TRBJ2-2; no clear D gene. The CDR3 extends over 14 amino acids. Per germline, CDR1 SGHTA and CDR2 FQGNSA. Trimming removed 2 bases from V and 5 bases from J, with 9 bases in between. Written as DNA, the CDR3 is TGTGCCAGCAGCTTACAGCCAGCAACCGGGGAGCTGTTTTTT. Its translation: CASSLQPATGELFF.

The J gene is TRBJ1-4, the V gene TRBV12-3 or TRBV12-4, with 12 bases lining up with TRBD1. This CDR3 is 22 amino acids long. Trimming removed 2 bases from V and 8 bases from J; junction bases left unmatched: 24. The CDR3 region has the DNA TGTGCCAGCAGTTTAAGGGACAGGGGGCTTTTGCCGATCCGAACGAGCGCCGAAAAACTGTTTTTT. It specifies CASSLRDRGLLPIRTSAEKLFF.

In this sample, this clonotype turned up many times. Written as DNA, the CDR3 is TGCGCCAGCAGCCAAGAGGGGGACAGAAGGGGTACGCAGTATTTT. This encodes CASSQEGDRRGTQYF. The V call is TRBV4-3, the J call TRBJ2-3; 7 bases align to TRBD1. The V and J ends lost 0 bases and 8 bases, in that order; junction bases with no gene match: 8. Looked up from germline, CDR1 is LGHNA and CDR2 is YSLEER. CDR3 length: 15 residues.

This clonotype was counted at least ten times. This sequence joins TRBV12-3 or TRBV12-4 and TRBJ1-4; 9 nucleotides match TRBD1. V was clipped by 4 bases and J by 7 bases; unmatched bases: 7. The CDR3 runs to 15 residues. The CDR3 protein is CASSSSQGAPEKLFF. CDR3 DNA sequence: TGTGCCAGCAGTTCCTCACAGGGGGCGCCTGAAAAACTGTTTTTT.

This clonotype was seen at least ten times. The J gene is TRBJ2-5, the V gene TRBV29-1; D is uncertain. CDR3 length: 15 residues. The germline V gene has CDR1 SQVTM and CDR2 ANQGSEA. V was clipped by 3 bases and J by 7 bases, with 21 bases between them. The CDR3 is CSVEAVLVRSGTQYF. DNA of the CDR3: TGCAGCGTTGAGGCGGTCTTAGTCCGGTCTGGGACCCAGTACTTC.

This clonotype was observed many times. This chain uses TRBV7-6 with TRBJ2-1; D may be TRBD1 or TRBD2 (5 bases each). Trimming pared 6 bases from V and 8 bases from J, leaving 11 bases between. CDR1 SGHVS and CDR2 FNYEAQ come from the germline V gene. CDR3 length: 12 amino acids. The CDR3 is CASRRMGDEQFF. The CDR3 region has the DNA TGTGCCAGCAGACGTATGGGGGATGAGCAGTTCTTC.

In this sample, this clonotype turned up many times. V gene TRBV7-2 combines with J gene TRBJ2-3; 9 bases map to TRBD2. This CDR3 is 15 amino acids long. CDR1 and CDR2 (germline): SGHTA, FQGNSA. With 0 bases clipped from V and 5 bases from J, the junction kept 3 bases outside the gene matches. CDR3 region: CASSLAAGGLDTQYF. The CDR3, as DNA: TGTGCCAGCAGCTTAGCGGCGGGGGGGTTAGATACGCAGTATTTT.

The CDR3 bases are TGTGCCACCAGCAGGGGGACCGAGAACATTCAGTACTTC. Translation: CATSRGTENIQYF. The V gene is TRBV15, the J gene TRBJ2-4, with D perhaps TRBD1 or TRBD2 (5 bases each). The length of the CDR3 is 13 residues. Looked up from germline, CDR1 is LNHNV and CDR2 is YYDKDF (reference sequence). V lost 3 bases and J lost 7, with 10 bases in between.

This clonotype was seen repeatedly, ten times or more. V and J are TRBV12-3 or TRBV12-4 and TRBJ2-7, with 10 nucleotides matching TRBD2. Germline trimming cut 7 bases from V and 7 bases from J; bases unmatched to any gene: 25. The CDR3 has 19 amino acids. The CDR3 spells CASISERGGRVVTSGEQYF. CDR3 bases: TGTGCCAGCATCTCTGAGCGGGGGGGCCGAGTAGTTACGAGTGGTGAGCAGTACTTC.

By frequency in the sample, this clonotype is medium-sized (0.01 to 0.1%). V gene TRBV12-3 or TRBV12-4 combines with J gene TRBJ2-7, with D possibly matching TRBD1 (5 bases). V was pared by 3 bases and J by 1 base, with 10 bases between. The CDR3 extends over 14 amino acids. This chain's CDR3 is CASSLTTDSYEQYF. The CDR3 coding sequence is TGTGCCAGCAGTTTGACGACAGATTCCTACGAGCAGTACTTC.